Given below is one T cell receptor beta chain in context. Its specificity is not known. This entry comes from a study of OX40 agonist ivuxolimab in advanced cancers. Study-level background: Dose-escalation patients had hepatocellular carcinoma, melanoma, renal cell or head and neck cancer. Enrollees could have had prior anti-PD-1, anti-PD-L1 or anti-CTLA-4 therapy, which 35% to 40% had received.

The germline V gene has CDR1 KGHSY and CDR2 FQNENV. CDR3 length equals 15 residues. J was trimmed by 6 bases and V by 4 bases; bases with no gene match: 5. The repertoire was sequenced with immunoSEQ multiplex PCR; TCRdb's copy has only in-frame clones and lacks some. The sample has over 35,000 clones, 87% seen once. Study-wide results and limits: CD4+ and CD8+ blood T cells expanded clonally by week 6 at 0.1 to 3.0 mg/kg. CD8+ T cells showed, on average, more clonal expansion than CD4+ cells.

The specimen was CD4+ or CD8+ T cells sorted from blood, collected in a trial of the OX40 agonist ivuxolimab. The chain employs TRBV16 and TRBJ1-4, with 10 bases that match TRBD1. This TCR was recovered from an adult with an advanced solid tumor such as melanoma, head and neck, liver or kidney cancer. The CDR3 is CASSPRQGAYEKLFF. The DNA for the CDR3 is TGTGCCAGCAGCCCCCGACAGGGGGCATATGAAAAACTGTTTTTT.